A single sample gave rise to the 10 T cell receptor beta chains below, sequenced in a study of T cell repertoires in cytomegalovirus infection. TCRdb used MiXCR to reprocess the reads, holding one entry per CDR3 protein. This sample has about 310,000 distinct CDR3 sequences, with 20% to 25% found just once. Antigen specificity for these receptors is unknown. The sequenced sample was cultured PBMCs, obtained from culture after CMV antigen stimulation. The receptors derive from a human donor in good health (CMV status not recorded). Some clones in this sample may be carry-over from other donors' samples.

V gene TRBV12-3 or TRBV12-4 combines with J gene TRBJ1-4, with D maybe TRBD1 (6 bases). The CDR3 covers 15 residues. V lost 1 base to trimming and J lost 6 bases, with 12 bases between them. The CDR3 region is CASSLVQGFDEKLFF. The CDR3 nucleotides are TGTGCCAGCAGTTTAGTGCAGGGGTTCGATGAAAAACTGTTTTTT.

This clonotype was seen many times. V gene TRBV7-6 combines with J gene TRBJ2-1; TRBD1 matches 9 bases. V dropped 5 bases and J dropped 7; count of bases not matched to a gene: 12. The CDR3 contains 16 residues. Germline V gene sequence: CDR1 SGHVS, CDR2 FNYEAQ. The CDR3 nucleotides are TGTGCCAGCAGCCCACGCCCGGGACAGGGAGAAAATGAGCAGTTCTTC. Protein product: CASSPRPGQGENEQFF.

V and J are TRBV5-6 and TRBJ2-1; no reliable D call. The ends were cut back, 0 bases at V and 12 bases at J, with 7 bases in the middle. In germline, CDR1 is SGHDT, CDR2 YYEEEE. The CDR3 sequence is 11 residues long. The DNA of the CDR3 is TGTGCCAGCAGCTTGGGGGGTATGCAGTTCTTC. Protein product: CASSLGGMQFF.

This clonotype was recorded at least ten times. This chain connects TRBV7-2 to TRBJ1-2, with TRBD1 as a possible D gene (5 bases). V was cut by 0 bases and J by 0 bases, with 8 bases left in between. The CDR3 spans 15 residues. Germline CDR1 reads SGHTA; CDR2 reads FQGNSA. The DNA for the CDR3 is TGTGCCAGCAGCTTAGCGGTAGGGGCTAACTATGGCTACACCTTC. Its protein product is CASSLAVGANYGYTF.

V and J are TRBV4-3 and TRBJ1-6; D unclear. V lost 3 bases, J lost 5 bases, and 8 bases lay in between. CDR1 and CDR2 from the germline V gene are LGHNA and YSLEER. This CDR3 comprises 14 residues. The CDR3 DNA reads TGCGCCAGCAGCCAGGGAGAAAATAATTCACCCCTCCACTTT. This codes for CASSQGENNSPLHF.

For the CDR3, the DNA is TGTGCCAGCAGCCCGCCCCGACAGGGAAGTCCCTCCGAAGCTTTCTTT. Protein sequence: CASSPPRQGSPSEAFF. V usage is TRBV9 and J usage is TRBJ1-1, with 7 bases lining up with TRBD1. V was clipped by 4 bases and J by 8 bases; unmatched bases: 17. The V gene's germline CDR1 is SGDLS and CDR2 YYNGEE. The CDR3 covers 16 residues.

In this sample, this clonotype turned up a few times. This chain links TRBV7-9 with TRBJ2-1, with 9 bases lining up with TRBD1. CDR1 and CDR2 (germline): SEHNR, FQNEAQ (reference sequence). J lost 8 bases, V lost 2 bases, and 7 bases had no gene match. The length of the CDR3 is 15 residues. CDR3 nucleotide sequence: TGTGCCAGCAGCTTAATTGGGACAGGGAACGATGAGCAGTTCTTC. The encoded protein is CASSLIGTGNDEQFF. Combining the CDR3 with reference TRBV7-9 and TRBJ2-1 gives the whole variable domain DTGVSQNPRHKITKRGQNVTFRCDPISEHNRLYWYRQTLGQGPEFLTYFQNEAQLEKSRLLSDRFSAERPKGSFSTLEIQRTEQGDSAMYLCASSLIGTGNDEQFFGPGTRLTVL.

This clonotype came up a few times. The rearrangement joins TRBV7-2 to TRBJ2-2; D could derive from TRBD1 or TRBD2 (5 bases each). Trimming took 7 bases from V and 0 from J, leaving 12 bases between them. Germline values: CDR1 SGHTA, CDR2 FQGNSA. CDR3 length equals 15 residues. The CDR3 nucleotides read TGTGCCAGCACCGAGACAGCGGCGAACACCGGGGAGCTGTTTTTT. Its protein product is CASTETAANTGELFF.

The chain carries TRBV6-6 and TRBJ2-2; D possibly corresponds to TRBD1 (6 bases). The germline V and J ends were trimmed by 6 bases and 5 bases, with 16 bases remaining between them. Germline-derived CDR1 and CDR2 are MNHNY and SVGAGI (reference sequence). The CDR3 has 15 amino acids. The CDR3 region has the DNA TGTGCCAGCAGCCTCGGACAGTGGGGGACCGGGGAGCTGTTTTTT. Translating it yields CASSLGQWGTGELFF.

This clonotype appeared many times. Sequence at one end of the junction differs from germline and may be a read error. The V and J genes are TRBV7-7 and TRBJ2-3; possible D gene TRBD2, 5 bases. The germline CDR1 and CDR2 sequences are SSHAT and FNYEAQ (reference sequence). This CDR3 has 13 residues. CDR3 sequence (DNA): TGTGCTAGCAGCTTACCGGGGACAGATACGCAGTATTTT. It specifies CASSLPGTDTQYF.